The 8 T cell receptor beta chains presented below share a single source sample, sequenced in a study of graft-versus-host responses after intestinal transplantation listed by TCRdb under 2021. The library was obtained by the immunoSEQ multiplex PCR assay. Drawn from immuneACCESS, this table holds only the in-frame rearrangements with V and J called that TCRdb kept. Clones are partly lost; checked studies trace under half to an unresolved V gene and leave the rest unexplained. The sample has over 80,000 clones on record, about 82% of them singletons. Roughly 1.4% of the sample belongs to the ten largest clones. The sample consisted of PBMCs, taken 255 days after intestinal transplant. These receptor sequences come from a human patient who received an intestinal transplant, so some T cells may come from the graft donor.

The chain combines TRBV7-9 with TRBJ1-1, with D unresolved. The CDR3 length is 13 residues. Germline lookup yields CDR1 SEHNR and CDR2 FQNEAQ (reference sequence). Trimming cost V 4 bases and J 1 base, with 7 bases left between them. CDR3 bases: TGTGCCAGCAGCTCCCCCGGGAACACTGAAGCTTTCTTT. Translation gives CASSSPGNTEAFF.

CDR3 loop: CASSTTSGVNEQFF. The DNA of the CDR3 is TGTGCCAGCAGCACAACTAGCGGAGTAAATGAGCAGTTCTTC. The gene calls are TRBV7-2 and TRBJ2-1; TRBD2 agrees at 8 bases. The V and J ends lost 5 bases and 7 bases, in that order; junction bases with no gene match: 7. Germline assignment: CDR1 SGHTA and CDR2 FQGNSA. There are 14 residues in the CDR3.

This clone was counted between two and nine times. This chain links TRBV5-4 with TRBJ1-2, with unresolved D. V gave up 5 bases and J gave up 4 bases, with 9 bases separating them. This CDR3 region has 12 residues. Germline CDR1 SGHNT, CDR2 YYREEE (reference sequence). The CDR3 DNA follows: TGTGCCAGCAGGTCGGCGACCTATGGCTACACCTTC. It is translated as CASRSATYGYTF.

This clone occurred once. The J gene is TRBJ1-1, the V gene TRBV30, with D uncertain. The germline V gene has CDR1 GTSNPN and CDR2 SVGIG (reference sequence). Trimming pared 1 base from V and 5 bases from J, leaving 8 bases between. This CDR3 contains 12 residues. CDR3 sequence reads: CAWSAPGTEAFF. The CDR3 DNA reads TGTGCCTGGAGTGCCCCCGGGACTGAAGCTTTCTTT. Full variable domain (remainder filled in from reference TRBV30 and TRBJ1-1): SQTIHQWPATLVQPVGSPLSLECTVEGTSNPNLYWYRQAAGRGLQLLFYSVGIGQISSEVPQNLSASRPQDRQFILSSKKLLLSDSGFYLCAWSAPGTEAFFGQGTRLTVV.

The gene calls are TRBV18 and TRBJ1-1, with D hard to call. CDR3 length: 12 amino acids. The V and J ends lost 6 bases and 8 bases respectively, with 13 bases between them. Germline lookup yields CDR1 KGHSH and CDR2 LQKENI. CDR3 bases: TGTGCCAGCTCCCCGACCGGGCGAGAAGCTTTCTTT. Translation: CASSPTGREAFF.

This chain connects TRBV27 to TRBJ2-7; TRBD2 matches 9 bases. This CDR3 is built from 14 residues. Trimming removed 6 bases from V and 0 bases from J; junction bases left unmatched: 3. Germline-derived CDR1 and CDR2 are MNHEY and SMNVEV (reference sequence). CDR3 in DNA: TGTGCCAGCAGAACTAGCGGGTACTCCTACGAGCAGTACTTC. The encoded protein is CASRTSGYSYEQYF.

The chain couples TRBV28 to TRBJ1-5, with D perhaps matching TRBD1 (5 bases). Trimming stripped 0 bases from V and 0 bases from J, with 12 bases between. Germline CDR1 is MDHEN and CDR2 is SYDVKM. This CDR3 contains 17 residues. The CDR3 nucleotides read TGTGCCAGCAGTTTATGGGGGGGGTCCCTTAGCAATCAGCCCCAGCATTTT. Its translation: CASSLWGGSLSNQPQHF.

The chain combines TRBV11-2 with TRBJ1-2; no definite D call. The V end lost 6 bases, the J end lost 2 bases, and 10 bases lay between the germline ends. CDR3 length equals 13 residues. The germline V gene encodes CDR1 SGHAT and CDR2 FQNNGV. CDR3 DNA: TGTGCCAGCAGTCAGACACCGAACTATGGCTACACCTTC. Translated, it gives CASSQTPNYGYTF.